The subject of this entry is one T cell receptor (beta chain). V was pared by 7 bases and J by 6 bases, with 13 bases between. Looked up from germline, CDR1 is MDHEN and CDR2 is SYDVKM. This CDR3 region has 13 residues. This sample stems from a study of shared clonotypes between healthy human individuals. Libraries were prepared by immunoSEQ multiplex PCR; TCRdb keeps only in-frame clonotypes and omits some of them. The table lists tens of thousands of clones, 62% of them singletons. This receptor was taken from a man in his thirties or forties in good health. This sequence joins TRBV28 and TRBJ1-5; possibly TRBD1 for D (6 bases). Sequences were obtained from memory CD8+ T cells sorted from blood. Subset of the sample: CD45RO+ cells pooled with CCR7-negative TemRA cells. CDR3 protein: CASKEGGVQPQHF. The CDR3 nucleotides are TGTGCCAGCAAAGAGGGGGGGGTTCAGCCCCAGCATTTT.